A selection of T cell receptor beta chains follows, all from one sample in a study of response to subunit inactivated influenza vaccine. TCRdb processed the RT-PCR reads anew with MiXCR; each CDR3 protein has one entry. This table has 500,000 to 550,000 distinct CDR3 sequences, approximately 7.3% appearing once. The sample was PBMCs from blood, taken roughly 24 months after vaccination. The receptors shown here come from a man aged 50 to 69 who received an inactivated influenza vaccine. Each CDR3 is given with its conserved first and last residue. The order of the fields is J gene, clone size, V gene, D gene, CDR3 protein, CDR3 DNA. D genes are given only for firm matches. Size is omitted from some rows. Given values are once, few, many or a class for expanded clones.

>TRBJ2-3|many|TRBV20-1|TRBD1
CSAWSRDRLFTDTQYF
TGCAGTGCCTGGTCCCGGGACAGACTTTTCACAGATACGCAGTATTTT
>TRBJ1-1|few|TRBV2|NA
CASSGENLNTEAFF
TGTGCCAGCAGTGGGGAGAATTTGAACACTGAAGCTTTCTTT
>TRBJ2-3|many|TRBV29-1|NA
CSAGSNVADTQYF
TGCAGCGCCGGATCCAACGTTGCAGATACGCAGTATTTT
>TRBJ2-3|NA|TRBV27|NA
CASSLSPYTDTQYF
TGTGCCAGCAGTTTATCCCCCTACACAGATACGCAGTATTTT
>TRBJ2-7|NA|TRBV20-1|NA
CSARAGGHRDRQQYF
TGCAGTGCTAGGGCGGGCGGGCATAGGGATCGGCAGCAGTACTTC
>TRBJ2-3|many|TRBV7-6|NA
CASSLASTDTQYF
TGTGCCAGCAGCTTAGCTAGCACAGATACGCAGTATTTT
>TRBJ2-7|NA|TRBV7-9|NA
CASSLRTEQYF
TGTGCCAGCAGCTTACGCACCGAGCAGTACTTC
>TRBJ2-7|many|TRBV4-3|NA
CASSQDPGRVISEQYF
TGCGCCAGCAGCCAAGATCCGGGGAGAGTGATATCCGAGCAGTACTTC
>TRBJ2-7|few|TRBV6-2/TRBV6-3|TRBD2
CASSRTSGSVVRQYF
TGTGCCAGCAGCCGGACTAGCGGGAGTGTGGTGCGGCAGTACTTC
>TRBJ2-1|NA|TRBV30|NA
CAWSVEAAYNEQFF
TGTGCCTGGAGTGTAGAGGCAGCCTACAATGAGCAGTTCTTC
>TRBJ2-1|NA|TRBV5-1|TRBD2
CASSWGTSGNEQFF
TGCGCCAGCAGCTGGGGGACTAGCGGCAATGAGCAGTTCTTC
>TRBJ1-2|NA|TRBV12-3/TRBV12-4|NA
CASSFSSPYGYGYTF
TGTGCCAGCAGTTTTTCCAGTCCTTATGGCTATGGCTACACCTTC
>TRBJ1-6|few|TRBV7-8|NA
CASSLVQNSPLHF
TGTGCCAGCAGCTTAGTTCAGAATTCACCCCTCCACTTT
>TRBJ2-1|NA|TRBV11-3|NA
CASSRDPFEEQFF
TGTGCCAGCAGCAGGGACCCTTTTGAAGAGCAGTTCTTC
>TRBJ2-3|few|TRBV30|NA
CAWRAASTDTQYF
TGTGCCTGGAGAGCAGCTAGCACAGATACGCAGTATTTT
>TRBJ2-1|many|TRBV5-6|NA
CASSLLQGLYNEQFF
TGTGCCAGCAGCTTATTGCAGGGTCTCTACAATGAGCAGTTCTTC
>TRBJ2-7|NA|TRBV5-1|NA
CASSPDSLSIYEQYF
TGCGCCAGCAGCCCGGACAGCCTCTCTATTTACGAGCAGTACTTC
>TRBJ1-5|NA|TRBV12-3/TRBV12-4|NA
CASSAGRANQAQHF
TGTGCCAGCAGTGCGGGGCGGGCCAATCAGGCCCAGCATTTT
>TRBJ1-1|many|TRBV4-3|NA
CASSQETHQNTEAFF
TGCGCCAGCAGCCAAGAGACCCACCAGAACACTGAAGCTTTCTTT
>TRBJ2-1|few|TRBV10-3|TRBD2
CAISESGQRGGYNEQFF
TGTGCCATCAGTGAGTCGGGCCAGCGGGGTGGCTACAATGAGCAGTTCTTC
>TRBJ1-5|many|TRBV6-1|NA
CASSRDPNSNQPQHF
TGTGCCAGCAGTCGGGACCCAAATAGCAATCAGCCCCAGCATTTT
>TRBJ2-7|NA|TRBV3-1|TRBD2
CASSQVAGGPVEQYF
TGTGCCAGCAGCCAGGTAGCGGGAGGGCCAGTCGAGCAGTACTTC
>TRBJ2-1|few|TRBV4-3|NA
CASSQGGGATYNEQFF
TGCGCCAGCAGCCAAGGGGGCGGGGCGACCTACAATGAGCAGTTCTTC
>TRBJ2-3|few|TRBV11-2|TRBD1
CASSSNTGADTQYF
TGTGCCAGCAGCTCAAATACAGGGGCAGATACGCAGTATTTT
>TRBJ2-1|few|TRBV7-9|NA
CASAQSHFYNEQFF
TGTGCCAGCGCCCAGTCTCATTTTTACAATGAGCAGTTCTTC
>TRBJ2-1|few|TRBV19|NA
CASSFLDQYNEQFF
TGTGCCAGTAGTTTTTTGGACCAGTACAATGAGCAGTTCTTC
>TRBJ2-2|NA|TRBV4-3|NA
CASSHGMFGELFF
TGCGCCAGCAGCCACGGAATGTTCGGGGAGCTGTTTTTT
>TRBJ2-7|NA|TRBV6-1|NA
CASSVKTGTYEQYF
TGTGCCAGCAGTGTTAAGACAGGTACCTACGAGCAGTACTTC
>TRBJ2-5|NA|TRBV12-3/TRBV12-4|TRBD1
CASRPGQQETQYF
TGTGCCAGCAGACCGGGACAGCAAGAGACCCAGTACTTC
>TRBJ1-1|few|TRBV28|NA
CASSTGAYEAFF
TGTGCCAGCAGTACCGGGGCTTATGAAGCTTTCTTT
>TRBJ1-3|NA|TRBV4-3|NA
CASSQAVGSISGNTIYF
TGCGCCAGCAGCCAAGCTGTGGGGAGTATCTCTGGAAACACCATATATTTT
>TRBJ2-2|few|TRBV4-2|NA
CASSLGEANTGELFF
TGTGCCAGCAGCCTTGGGGAAGCGAACACCGGGGAGCTGTTTTTT
>TRBJ2-2|NA|TRBV20-1|TRBD1
CSAGQLTWNTGELFF
TGCAGTGCGGGACAGCTTACCTGGAACACCGGGGAGCTGTTTTTT
>TRBJ2-1|NA|TRBV28|TRBD1
CASSLRTGSSYNEQFF
TGTGCCAGCAGTTTAAGGACAGGGTCATCCTACAATGAGCAGTTCTTC
>TRBJ2-1|many|TRBV5-6|NA
CASSLELRYNEQFF
TGTGCCAGCAGTTTGGAACTTAGGTACAATGAGCAGTTCTTC
>TRBJ2-7|few|TRBV11-2|NA
CASSFRPRAGYEQYF
TGTGCCAGCAGCTTTAGACCTCGGGCAGGGTACGAGCAGTACTTC
>TRBJ1-1|few|TRBV30|NA
CAWTNPGQLNTEAFF
TGTGCCTGGACCAACCCCGGACAGCTGAACACTGAAGCTTTCTTT
>TRBJ2-5|NA|TRBV5-1|NA
CASSLGIGAGLQETQYF
TGCGCCAGCAGCTTGGGCATAGGGGCCGGACTACAAGAGACCCAGTACTTC
>TRBJ2-1|few|TRBV5-1|NA
CASSSQGWGEQFF
TGCGCCAGCAGCTCCCAGGGTTGGGGTGAGCAGTTCTTC
>TRBJ1-4|NA|TRBV12-3/TRBV12-4|TRBD1
CASSFRTGTSEKLFF
TGTGCCAGCAGTTTCCGGACAGGGACGAGTGAAAAACTGTTTTTT
>TRBJ2-5|many|TRBV4-2|TRBD2
CASSQDRGTSGRAVETQYF
TGTGCCAGCAGCCAAGATCGCGGGACTAGCGGGAGGGCCGTAGAGACCCAGTACTTC
>TRBJ2-3|NA|TRBV6-5|NA
CASSNRGLADTQYF
TGTGCCAGCAGTAACAGGGGACTGGCAGATACGCAGTATTTT
>TRBJ1-2|many|TRBV4-1|TRBD1
CASSQEEQGARYGYTF
TGCGCCAGCAGCCAAGAAGAGCAGGGGGCGCGTTATGGCTACACCTTC
>TRBJ2-5|few|TRBV6-5|NA
CASSYSASRETQYF
TGTGCCAGCAGTTACTCCGCTAGCCGAGAGACCCAGTACTTC
>TRBJ2-3|NA|TRBV15|NA
CATSRDNRAPNTDTQYF
TGTGCCACCAGCAGAGATAACAGGGCCCCGAACACAGATACGCAGTATTTT